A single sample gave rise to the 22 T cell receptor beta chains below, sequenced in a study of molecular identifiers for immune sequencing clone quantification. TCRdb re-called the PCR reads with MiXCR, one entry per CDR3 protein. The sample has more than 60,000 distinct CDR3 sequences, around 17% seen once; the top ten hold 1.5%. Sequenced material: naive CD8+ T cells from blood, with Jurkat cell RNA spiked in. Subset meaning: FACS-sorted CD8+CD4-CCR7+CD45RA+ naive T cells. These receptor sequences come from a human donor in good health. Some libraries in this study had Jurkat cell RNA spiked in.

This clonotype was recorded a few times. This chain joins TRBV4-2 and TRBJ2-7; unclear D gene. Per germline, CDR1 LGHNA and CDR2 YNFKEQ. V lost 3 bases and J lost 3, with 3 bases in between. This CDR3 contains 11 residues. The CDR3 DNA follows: TGTGCCAGCAGCCAGAGCTACGAGCAGTACTTC. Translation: CASSQSYEQYF.

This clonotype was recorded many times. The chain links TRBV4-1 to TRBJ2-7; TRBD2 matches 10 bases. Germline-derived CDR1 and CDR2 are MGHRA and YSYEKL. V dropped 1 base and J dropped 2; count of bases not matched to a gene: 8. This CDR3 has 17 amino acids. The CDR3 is CASSQVAGGNSAYEQYF. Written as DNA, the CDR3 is TGCGCCAGCAGCCAAGTAGCGGGAGGCAATAGCGCCTACGAGCAGTACTTC.

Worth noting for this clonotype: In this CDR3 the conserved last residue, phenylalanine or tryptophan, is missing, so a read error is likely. CDR3 nucleotides: TGTGCCAGCAGCCAAGCGGGGACCCCCTTCTACGAGCAGTACTCC. Translation gives CASSQAGTPFYEQYS. The chain combines TRBV3-1 with TRBJ2-7; D might be TRBD1 or TRBD2, each matching 5 bases. Germline V gene lookup returns CDR1 LGHDT and CDR2 YNNKEL (reference sequence). Deletions cut 1 base from V and 3 bases from J, with 13 bases between. This CDR3 has 15 amino acids.

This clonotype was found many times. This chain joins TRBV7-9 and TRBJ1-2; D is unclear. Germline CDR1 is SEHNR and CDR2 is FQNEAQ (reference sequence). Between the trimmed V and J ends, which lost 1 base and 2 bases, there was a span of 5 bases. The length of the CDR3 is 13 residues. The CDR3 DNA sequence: TGTGCCAGCAGCTTAGTCCCGAACTATGGCTACACCTTC. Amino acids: CASSLVPNYGYTF.

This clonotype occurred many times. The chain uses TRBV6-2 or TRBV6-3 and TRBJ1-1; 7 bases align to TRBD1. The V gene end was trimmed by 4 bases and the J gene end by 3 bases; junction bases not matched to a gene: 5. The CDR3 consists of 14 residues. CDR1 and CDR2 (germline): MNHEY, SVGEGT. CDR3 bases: TGTGCCAGCAGTTTACGGACAGGAGACACTGAAGCTTTCTTT. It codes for CASSLRTGDTEAFF.

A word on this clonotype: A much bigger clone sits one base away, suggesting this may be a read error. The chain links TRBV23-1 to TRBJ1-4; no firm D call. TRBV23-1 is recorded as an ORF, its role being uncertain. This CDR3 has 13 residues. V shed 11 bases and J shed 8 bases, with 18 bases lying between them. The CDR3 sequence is CACPRRVSEKLFF. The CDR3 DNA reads TGCGCCTGCCCTCGGCGAGTAAGCGAAAAACTGTTTTTT.

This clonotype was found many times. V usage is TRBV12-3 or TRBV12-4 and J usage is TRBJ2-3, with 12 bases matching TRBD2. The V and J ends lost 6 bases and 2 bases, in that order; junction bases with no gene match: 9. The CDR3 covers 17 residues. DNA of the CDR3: TGTGCCAGCAGGAGACTAGCGGGAGAATCTGTCACAGATACGCAGTATTTT. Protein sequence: CASRRLAGESVTDTQYF.

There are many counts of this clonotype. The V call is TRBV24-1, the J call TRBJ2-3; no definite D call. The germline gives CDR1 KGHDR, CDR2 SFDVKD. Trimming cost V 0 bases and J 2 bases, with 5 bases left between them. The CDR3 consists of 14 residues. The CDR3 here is CATSDLSNTDTQYF. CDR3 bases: TGTGCCACCAGTGATTTGTCTAACACAGATACGCAGTATTTT.

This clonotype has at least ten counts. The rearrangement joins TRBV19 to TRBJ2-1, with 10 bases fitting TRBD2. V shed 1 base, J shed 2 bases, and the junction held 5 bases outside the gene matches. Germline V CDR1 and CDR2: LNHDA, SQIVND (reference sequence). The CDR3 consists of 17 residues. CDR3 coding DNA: TGTGCCAGTAGTATAGGTATAGGACTAGCGGCCTACAATGAGCAGTTCTTC. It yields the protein CASSIGIGLAAYNEQFF.

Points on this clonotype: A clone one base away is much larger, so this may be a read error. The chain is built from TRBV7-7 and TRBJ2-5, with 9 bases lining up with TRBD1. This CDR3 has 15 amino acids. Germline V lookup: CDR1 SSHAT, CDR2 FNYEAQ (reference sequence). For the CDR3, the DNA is TGTGCTAGCAGCCAGGGACAGGGTAGTCGAGAGACCCGGTACTTC. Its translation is CASSQGQGSRETRYF.

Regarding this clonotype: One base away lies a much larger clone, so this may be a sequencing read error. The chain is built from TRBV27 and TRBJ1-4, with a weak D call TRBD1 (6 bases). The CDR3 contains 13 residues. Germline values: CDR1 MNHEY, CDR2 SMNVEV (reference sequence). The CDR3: CASGFWGREKLFF. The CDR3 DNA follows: TGTGCCAGCGGTTTCTGGGGGCGAGAAAAACTGTTTTTT.

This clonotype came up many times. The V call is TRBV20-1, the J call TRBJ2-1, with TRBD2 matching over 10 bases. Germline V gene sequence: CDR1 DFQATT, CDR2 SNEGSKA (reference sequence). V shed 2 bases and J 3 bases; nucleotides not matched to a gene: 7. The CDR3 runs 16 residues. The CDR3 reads CSARKKAGGYYNEQFF. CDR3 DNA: TGCAGTGCTAGAAAAAAAGCGGGAGGGTACTACAATGAGCAGTTCTTC.

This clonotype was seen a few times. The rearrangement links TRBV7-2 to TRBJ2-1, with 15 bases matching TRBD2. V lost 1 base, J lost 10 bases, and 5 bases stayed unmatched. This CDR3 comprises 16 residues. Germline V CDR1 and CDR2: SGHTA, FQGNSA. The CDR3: CASSLVGTSGRNEQFF. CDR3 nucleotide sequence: TGTGCCAGCAGCTTAGTTGGGACTAGCGGGAGGAACGAGCAGTTCTTC.

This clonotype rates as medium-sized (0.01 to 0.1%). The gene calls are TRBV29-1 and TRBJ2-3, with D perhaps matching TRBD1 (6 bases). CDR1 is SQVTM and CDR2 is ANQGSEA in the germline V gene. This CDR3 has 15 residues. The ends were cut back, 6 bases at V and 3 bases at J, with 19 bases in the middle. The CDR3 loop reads CSVEPTGYHTDTQYF. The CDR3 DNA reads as TGCAGCGTCGAGCCGACAGGCTATCATACAGATACGCAGTATTTT.

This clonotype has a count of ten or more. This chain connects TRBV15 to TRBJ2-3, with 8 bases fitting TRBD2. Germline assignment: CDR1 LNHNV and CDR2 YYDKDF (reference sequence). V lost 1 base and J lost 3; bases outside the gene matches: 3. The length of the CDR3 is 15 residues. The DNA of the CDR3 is TGTGCCACCAGCAGAGCGCTAGCGGGTACAGATACGCAGTATTTT. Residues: CATSRALAGTDTQYF.

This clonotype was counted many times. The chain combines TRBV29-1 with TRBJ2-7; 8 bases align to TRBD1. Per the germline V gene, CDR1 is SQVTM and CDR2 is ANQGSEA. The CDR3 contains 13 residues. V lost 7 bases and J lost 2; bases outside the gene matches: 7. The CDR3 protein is CSARTGLTYEQYF. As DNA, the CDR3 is TGCAGCGCCCGGACAGGGTTAACCTACGAGCAGTACTTC.

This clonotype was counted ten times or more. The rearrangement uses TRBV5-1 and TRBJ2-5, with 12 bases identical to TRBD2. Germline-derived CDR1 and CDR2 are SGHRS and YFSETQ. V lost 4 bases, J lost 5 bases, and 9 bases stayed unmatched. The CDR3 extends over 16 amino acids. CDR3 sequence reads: CASSPGLAGYLETQYF. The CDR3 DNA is TGCGCCAGCAGCCCGGGACTAGCGGGCTATTTGGAGACCCAGTACTTC.

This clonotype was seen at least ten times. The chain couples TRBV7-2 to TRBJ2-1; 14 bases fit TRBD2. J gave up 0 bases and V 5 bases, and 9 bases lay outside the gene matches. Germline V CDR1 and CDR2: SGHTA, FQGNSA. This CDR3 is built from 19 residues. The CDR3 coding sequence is TGTGCCAGCAGCCTGGGACTAGCGGGAGCGGTTAGCTCCTACAATGAGCAGTTCTTC. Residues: CASSLGLAGAVSSYNEQFF.

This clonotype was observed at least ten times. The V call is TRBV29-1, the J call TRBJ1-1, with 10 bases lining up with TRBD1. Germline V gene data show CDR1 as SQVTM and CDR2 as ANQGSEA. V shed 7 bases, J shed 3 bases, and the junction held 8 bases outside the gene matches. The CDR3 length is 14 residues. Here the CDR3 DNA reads TGCAGCGGATGGGGGACAGGGGCCGACACTGAAGCTTTCTTT. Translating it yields CSGWGTGADTEAFF. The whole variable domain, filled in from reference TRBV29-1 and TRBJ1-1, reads SAVISQKPSRDICQRGTSLTIQCQVDSQVTMMFWYRQQPGQSLTLIATANQGSEATYESGFVIDKFPISRPNLTFSTLTVSNMSPEDSSIYLCSGWGTGADTEAFFGQGTRLTVV.

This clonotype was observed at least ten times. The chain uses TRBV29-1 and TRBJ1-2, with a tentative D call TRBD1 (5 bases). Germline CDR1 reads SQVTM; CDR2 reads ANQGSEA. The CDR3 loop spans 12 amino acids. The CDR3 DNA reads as TGCACCGGAGGGGAGGACCACTATGGCTACACCTTC. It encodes CTGGEDHYGYTF.

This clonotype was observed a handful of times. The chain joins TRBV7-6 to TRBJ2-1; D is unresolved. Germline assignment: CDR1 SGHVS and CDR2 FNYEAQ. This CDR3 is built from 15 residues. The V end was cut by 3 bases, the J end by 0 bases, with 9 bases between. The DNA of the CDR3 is TGTGCCAGCAGCTTTCCGGTAGGCTCCTACAATGAGCAGTTCTTC. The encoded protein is CASSFPVGSYNEQFF.

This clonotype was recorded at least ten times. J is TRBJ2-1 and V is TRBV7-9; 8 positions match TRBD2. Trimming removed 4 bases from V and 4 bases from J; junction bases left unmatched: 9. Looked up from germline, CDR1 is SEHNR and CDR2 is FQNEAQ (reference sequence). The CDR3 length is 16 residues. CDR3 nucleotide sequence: TGTGCCAGCAGCTCCTTCGGGAGGGCCGTGTACAATGAGCAGTTCTTC. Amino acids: CASSSFGRAVYNEQFF.